This is a list of T cell receptor beta chains from one sample in a study of blood T cell repertoires in COVID-19. Data came from immunoSEQ multiplex PCR; TCRdb stores just in-frame clones and leaves some out. Of roughly 61,000 clones in the sample, around four fifths were seen once. The sequenced sample was peripheral blood. Source of these receptors: a woman aged 70 to 79 with acute or convalescent COVID-19. CDR3s include the opening cysteine and the closing phenylalanine or tryptophan. Each record gives: D gene, J gene, V gene, clone size, CDR3 DNA, CDR3 protein. D genes are given only for firm matches. Clone sizes are given selectively: once, few, many, or a class where the clone is expanded.

d_gene: TRBD1
j_gene: TRBJ1-4
v_gene: TRBV13
abundance: NA
CDR3nt: TGTGCCAGCAGCTTATATACAGGGGGAGTTGAAAAACTGTTTTTT
CDR3aa: CASSLYTGGVEKLFF

d_gene: NA
j_gene: TRBJ2-2
v_gene: TRBV7-6
abundance: few
CDR3nt: TGTGCCAGCAGCGCGCGGACAGCCGTCTTCACCGGGGAGCTGTTTTTT
CDR3aa: CASSARTAVFTGELFF

d_gene: NA
j_gene: TRBJ1-2
v_gene: TRBV9
abundance: few
CDR3nt: TGTGCCAGCAGCGTAGACCTGGGAGGTGGCTACACCTTC
CDR3aa: CASSVDLGGGYTF

d_gene: NA
j_gene: TRBJ1-1
v_gene: TRBV9
abundance: NA
CDR3nt: TGTGCCAGCAGCGGAACATTAAACACTGAAGCTTTCTTT
CDR3aa: CASSGTLNTEAFF

d_gene: NA
j_gene: TRBJ1-1
v_gene: TRBV10-1
abundance: NA
CDR3nt: TGCGCCAGCAGTCCTTCAGGGAACACTGAAGCTTTCTTT
CDR3aa: CASSPSGNTEAFF

d_gene: NA
j_gene: TRBJ1-2
v_gene: TRBV6-5
abundance: NA
CDR3nt: TGTGCCAGCATCAGCCTCCAGGGGTGGCATGGCTACACCTTC
CDR3aa: CASISLQGWHGYTF

d_gene: TRBD1
j_gene: TRBJ2-7
v_gene: TRBV20-1
abundance: NA
CDR3nt: TGCAGTGCTAACAGGGGTAACGAGCAGTACTTC
CDR3aa: CSANRGNEQYF

d_gene: NA
j_gene: TRBJ1-1
v_gene: TRBV13
abundance: NA
CDR3nt: TGTGCCAGCAGCGAACACAGGGTGAACACTGAAGCTTTCTTT
CDR3aa: CASSEHRVNTEAFF

d_gene: TRBD1
j_gene: TRBJ1-2
v_gene: TRBV5-1
abundance: NA
CDR3nt: TGCGCCAGCAGCTTGGAATCAGGACAGGGGGGTGGCTACACCTTC
CDR3aa: CASSLESGQGGGYTF

d_gene: NA
j_gene: TRBJ1-5
v_gene: TRBV19
abundance: NA
CDR3nt: TGTGCCAGTAGTGGGTCCCACCAGGGCAATCAGCCCCAGCATTTT
CDR3aa: CASSGSHQGNQPQHF

d_gene: NA
j_gene: TRBJ2-5
v_gene: TRBV7-3
abundance: NA
CDR3nt: TGTGCCAGCAGCTTAAGTGCAGGGTGGTGGGAGACCCAGTACTTC
CDR3aa: CASSLSAGWWETQYF

d_gene: TRBD1
j_gene: TRBJ2-3
v_gene: TRBV2
abundance: NA
CDR3nt: TGTGCCAGCAGTGACGAGGGGGCGAGGGATACGCAGTATTTT
CDR3aa: CASSDEGARDTQYF

d_gene: TRBD1
j_gene: TRBJ2-3
v_gene: TRBV11-3
abundance: NA
CDR3nt: TGTGCCAGCAGCCCGAGGACAGGGGGCCGGGATACGCAGTATTTT
CDR3aa: CASSPRTGGRDTQYF

d_gene: NA
j_gene: TRBJ1-1
v_gene: TRBV5-1
abundance: NA
CDR3nt: TGCGCCAGCAGCTTGGTTGGCTCGAACACTGAAGCTTTCTTT
CDR3aa: CASSLVGSNTEAFF

d_gene: NA
j_gene: TRBJ2-2
v_gene: TRBV14
abundance: NA
CDR3nt: TGTGCCAGCAGCCAAGACGGTAGCCCCGGGGAGCTGTTTTTT
CDR3aa: CASSQDGSPGELFF

d_gene: NA
j_gene: TRBJ1-5
v_gene: TRBV2
abundance: NA
CDR3nt: TGTGCCAGCAGTGACAACAGTAGGAATCAGCCCCAGCATTTT
CDR3aa: CASSDNSRNQPQHF

d_gene: NA
j_gene: TRBJ1-2
v_gene: TRBV4-1
abundance: NA
CDR3nt: TGCGCCAGCCGCGGTCCGGCGACTTATGGCTACACCTTC
CDR3aa: CASRGPATYGYTF

d_gene: NA
j_gene: TRBJ2-4
v_gene: TRBV10-3
abundance: NA
CDR3nt: TGTGCCATCAGTGAAGCGGGCGCCAAAAACATTCAGTACTTC
CDR3aa: CAISEAGAKNIQYF

d_gene: NA
j_gene: TRBJ1-5
v_gene: TRBV27
abundance: NA
CDR3nt: TGTGCCAGCAGTGAACAGGGTGGCAATCAGCCCCAGCATTTT
CDR3aa: CASSEQGGNQPQHF

d_gene: TRBD1
j_gene: TRBJ1-2
v_gene: TRBV6-4
abundance: NA
CDR3nt: TGTGCCAGCATCCGAACAGGGGGCGAAAACTATGGCTACACCTTC
CDR3aa: CASIRTGGENYGYTF

d_gene: TRBD2
j_gene: TRBJ2-7
v_gene: TRBV20-1
abundance: few
CDR3nt: TGCAGTGCTAGTTACCTAGCGGGGCAATCCTACGAGCAGTACTTC
CDR3aa: CSASYLAGQSYEQYF

d_gene: NA
j_gene: TRBJ1-3
v_gene: TRBV3-1/TRBV3-2
abundance: NA
CDR3nt: TGTGCCAGCACCAGGGCTGGAAACACCATATATTTT
CDR3aa: CASTRAGNTIYF

d_gene: NA
j_gene: TRBJ2-5
v_gene: TRBV5-1
abundance: few
CDR3nt: TGCGCCAGCAGTGGAGGGTACGAAGAGACCCAGTACTTC
CDR3aa: CASSGGYEETQYF

d_gene: TRBD1
j_gene: TRBJ2-7
v_gene: TRBV6-6
abundance: few
CDR3nt: TGTGCCAGCAGTGACCTAACAGGGGCCTACGAGCAGTACTTC
CDR3aa: CASSDLTGAYEQYF

d_gene: NA
j_gene: TRBJ2-4
v_gene: TRBV20-1
abundance: NA
CDR3nt: TGCAGTGCTAGACATAAAAACATTCAGTACTTC
CDR3aa: CSARHKNIQYF

d_gene: NA
j_gene: TRBJ2-2
v_gene: TRBV18
abundance: NA
CDR3nt: TGTGCCAGCTCGCCGACCCCAGCGACCGGGGAGCTGTTTTTT
CDR3aa: CASSPTPATGELFF

d_gene: NA
j_gene: TRBJ1-2
v_gene: TRBV3-1/TRBV3-2
abundance: NA
CDR3nt: TGTGCCAGCAGCCAAGATATGTCCAGGAACTATGGCTACACCTTC
CDR3aa: CASSQDMSRNYGYTF

d_gene: TRBD1
j_gene: TRBJ1-6
v_gene: TRBV6-5
abundance: NA
CDR3nt: TGTGCCAGCAGTCCGGGACAGGCCAATTCACCCCTCCACTTT
CDR3aa: CASSPGQANSPLHF

d_gene: TRBD1
j_gene: TRBJ1-4
v_gene: TRBV27
abundance: NA
CDR3nt: TGTGCCAGCAGTTTAGACAGGGGTTATAAAAAACTGTTTTTT
CDR3aa: CASSLDRGYKKLFF

d_gene: TRBD1
j_gene: TRBJ1-2
v_gene: TRBV27
abundance: NA
CDR3nt: TGTGCCAGCAGGTCGACAGGGGCGGATGGCTACACCTTC
CDR3aa: CASRSTGADGYTF

d_gene: NA
j_gene: TRBJ1-1
v_gene: TRBV11-3
abundance: many
CDR3nt: TGTGCCAGCAGCTCTCTCACTTTGAACACTGAAGCTTTCTTT
CDR3aa: CASSSLTLNTEAFF

d_gene: TRBD1
j_gene: TRBJ1-1
v_gene: TRBV6-5
abundance: NA
CDR3nt: TGTGCCAGCAGTTCCCTGGGACAGTCCAATGAAGCTTTCTTT
CDR3aa: CASSSLGQSNEAFF